The 27 T cell receptor beta chains below were found in one sample sequenced in a study of Ad26.COV2.S vaccination and SARS-CoV-2 variants. Measured with immunoSEQ multiplex PCR; TCRdb has only the in-frame clones, and not every one. The table records more than 300,000 clones, roughly 90% of them present only once. Treatment indicated: about 20 received Ad26.COV2.S at low or high dose, single or two shots; 5 received placebo; per-sample allocation not given. The study sampled participants on day 63 after the first vaccine or placebo injection. Sequenced material: peripheral blood, taken in a trial of Ad26.COV2.S vaccine versus placebo. The receptors shown here come from a person between 18 and 65 years old who received the Ad26.COV2.S COVID-19 vaccine or a placebo.

The chain has TRBV7-9 and TRBJ2-4; 11 positions match TRBD1. The CDR3 runs to 16 residues. The junction had 0 bases not matched to a gene; V was cut back by 1 base and J by 1 base. Looked up from germline, CDR1 is SEHNR and CDR2 is FQNEAQ (reference sequence). CDR3 bases: TGTGCCAGCAGCTTAGGGGACAGGGGGGCCAAAAACATTCAGTACTTC. It is translated as CASSLGDRGAKNIQYF.

V gene TRBV5-4 combines with J gene TRBJ1-5, with no clear D. Per germline, CDR1 SGHNT and CDR2 YYREEE (reference sequence). The length of the CDR3 is 13 residues. Trimming shortened V by 4 bases and J by 4 bases, and 9 bases separated the two germline ends. The CDR3 sequence is CASSKGGNQPQHF. CDR3 sequence (DNA): TGTGCCAGCAGCAAGGGAGGGAATCAGCCCCAGCATTTT.

The V call is TRBV9, the J call TRBJ1-5; no reliable D call. Germline loops: CDR1 SGDLS, CDR2 YYNGEE. Deletions cut 0 bases from V and 3 bases from J, with 10 bases between. The CDR3 length is 15 residues. The CDR3 sequence is CASSVESGLNQPQHF. The CDR3 DNA follows: TGTGCCAGCAGCGTAGAATCCGGACTCAATCAGCCCCAGCATTTT.

The chain couples TRBV13 to TRBJ1-1; D possibly corresponds to TRBD1 (6 bases). The CDR3 is 14 residues long. Germline CDR1 PRHDT, CDR2 FYEKMQ (reference sequence). V lost 4 bases and J 5 bases, leaving 14 bases between the germline ends. The CDR3 DNA reads as TGTGCCAGCAGCTCACAGGGCGGCGGAACTGAAGCTTTCTTT. It specifies CASSSQGGGTEAFF.

The rearrangement joins TRBV23-1 to TRBJ1-4; D is possibly TRBD1 (5 bases). TRBV23-1 qualifies as an ORF whose function is uncertain. V lost 1 base, J lost 7 bases, and 13 bases lay in between. The CDR3 is 15 amino acids. CDR3 coding DNA: TGCGCCAGCAGTCAATATAAACAGGACGGTGAAAAACTGTTTTTT. This sequence encodes CASSQYKQDGEKLFF.

J is TRBJ2-2 and V is TRBV9; no definite D call. This CDR3 is built from 14 residues. Germline CDR1 reads SGDLS; CDR2 reads YYNGEE. Trimming pared 4 bases from V and 2 bases from J, leaving 9 bases between. CDR3 loop: CASSTAGNTGELFF. As DNA, the CDR3 is TGTGCCAGCAGCACTGCAGGAAACACCGGGGAGCTGTTTTTT.

This rearrangement joins TRBV27 to TRBJ2-2; TRBD1 agrees at 7 bases. With V trimmed by 6 bases and J by 5 bases, 3 bases remained unmatched. This CDR3 spans 13 amino acids. The germline gives CDR1 MNHEY, CDR2 SMNVEV (reference sequence). CDR3 in amino acids: CASRQQGTGELFF. The CDR3 DNA reads TGTGCCAGCAGGCAACAGGGGACCGGGGAGCTGTTTTTT.

The J gene is TRBJ1-4, the V gene TRBV2, with D possibly being TRBD1 (6 bases). Germline CDR1 reads SNHLY; CDR2 reads FYNNEI. The CDR3 is 13 residues long. Trimming removed 7 bases at V and 7 bases at J, with 13 bases between. The CDR3 loop reads CASTERGGEKLFF. CDR3 coding DNA: TGTGCCAGCACCGAAAGGGGGGGTGAAAAACTGTTTTTT.

The genes are TRBV27 and TRBJ2-7; TRBD2 matches at 8 bases. Trimming at V came to 6 bases and at J to 4 bases, leaving 14 bases not matched to a gene. This CDR3 region has 16 residues. From germline, CDR1 is MNHEY and CDR2 SMNVEV (reference sequence). CDR3 loop: CASRGTAGLGFYEQYF. CDR3 nucleotides: TGTGCCAGCAGGGGGACTGCGGGACTAGGGTTTTACGAGCAGTACTTC.

V gene TRBV7-2 combines with J gene TRBJ2-7; D tentatively reads TRBD1 or TRBD2 (6 bases each). This CDR3 is built from 17 residues. V shed 1 base and J shed 4 bases, with 20 bases lying between them. Germline V gene lookup returns CDR1 SGHTA and CDR2 FQGNSA. CDR3 amino acids: CASSLGIFGGVLYEQYF. The CDR3 nucleotides are TGTGCCAGCAGCTTAGGGATTTTCGGGGGCGTATTATACGAGCAGTACTTC.

The gene calls are TRBV10-3 and TRBJ1-2, with D tentatively TRBD1 (5 bases). Germline CDR1 ENHRY, CDR2 SYGVKD. V shed 0 bases and J shed 5 bases, with 13 bases lying between them. CDR3 length equals 15 residues. The CDR3 loop reads CAISESVDKQYGYTF. In DNA, the CDR3 is TGTGCCATCAGTGAGTCTGTGGACAAGCAATATGGCTACACCTTC.

This chain links TRBV27 with TRBJ1-2; 9 bases agree with TRBD1. The V gene end was trimmed by 2 bases and the J gene end by 3 bases; junction bases not matched to a gene: 19. The CDR3 runs 20 residues. Looked up from germline, CDR1 is MNHEY and CDR2 is SMNVEV (reference sequence). CDR3 in amino acids: CASSLRFWDRANGRYYGYTF. The CDR3, as DNA: TGTGCCAGCAGTTTAAGATTTTGGGACAGGGCCAATGGTCGTTACTATGGCTACACCTTC.

A note on this clone: Mismatch with germline at one junction end may stem from a read error. The V gene is TRBV28, the J gene TRBJ2-7, with D possibly being TRBD1 (7 bases). Germline lookup yields CDR1 MDHEN and CDR2 SYDVKM. The CDR3 is made up of 14 amino acids. Written as DNA, the CDR3 is TGTGCCAGCGCCAAGAGGGTTTGGCAGGGGGAGGTCGACTTC. Its translation: CASAKRVWQGEVDF.

As DNA, the CDR3 is TGTGCCTGGACGCAGAGCTCCTATAATTCACCCCTCCACTTT. Residues: CAWTQSSYNSPLHF. V and J are TRBV30 and TRBJ1-6; D not resolved. The V gene's germline CDR1 is GTSNPN and CDR2 SVGIG (reference sequence). The V end was cut by 4 bases, the J end by 0 bases, with 7 bases between. The CDR3 is 14 residues long.

This rearrangement joins TRBV15 to TRBJ2-1; D possibly corresponds to TRBD2 (5 bases). Trimming removed 0 bases from V and 6 bases from J, with 18 bases in between. Germline CDR1 and CDR2: LNHNV and YYDKDF (reference sequence). The CDR3 is 17 residues long. In DNA, the CDR3 is TGTGCCACCAGCAGAGATCTAAGGAGCGGACTTCCCAATGAGCAGTTCTTC. This sequence encodes CATSRDLRSGLPNEQFF.

The CDR3 nucleotides are TGTGCCAGCAGCAAAACCGGGACAGACACAGATACGCAGTATTTT. Residues: CASSKTGTDTDTQYF. This chain uses TRBV7-3 with TRBJ2-3; the match to TRBD1 covers 7 bases. The germline V gene encodes CDR1 SGHTA and CDR2 FQGTGA. The junction had 7 bases not matched to a gene; V was cut back by 5 bases and J by 2 bases. This CDR3 spans 15 amino acids.

The J gene is TRBJ2-7, the V gene TRBV7-2, with 7 bases that match TRBD1. The CDR3 runs 16 residues. J was trimmed by 4 bases and V by 1 base; bases with no gene match: 10. The germline V gene encodes CDR1 SGHTA and CDR2 FQGNSA. In nucleotides, the CDR3 is TGTGCCAGCAGCTTAGACCCGGACAGGAGCCCTTACGAGCAGTACTTC. It yields the protein CASSLDPDRSPYEQYF.

This chain uses TRBV18 with TRBJ1-3; TRBD1 matches at 11 bases. CDR1 is KGHSH and CDR2 is LQKENI in the germline V gene. V lost 3 bases, J lost 3 bases, and 7 bases stayed unmatched. This CDR3 is built from 17 residues. CDR3 nucleotide sequence: TGTGCCAGCTCACCTTCCGGGACAGGGGGTTTTGGAAACACCATATATTTT. Translation: CASSPSGTGGFGNTIYF.

The rearrangement joins TRBV5-1 to TRBJ2-2; 7 nucleotides line up with TRBD1. V dropped 3 bases and J dropped 4; count of bases not matched to a gene: 3. The CDR3 consists of 14 residues. The germline V gene has CDR1 SGHRS and CDR2 YFSETQ. The CDR3 coding sequence is TGCGCCAGCAGCTACGAGGGGGCCACCGGGGAGCTGTTTTTT. Its translation: CASSYEGATGELFF.

This chain connects TRBV3-1 (or the pseudogene TRBV3-2) to TRBJ1-2; D is ambiguous. Trimming pared 0 bases from V and 8 bases from J, leaving 16 bases between. CDR1 is LGHDT, CDR2 YNNKEL, per germline (reference sequence). The CDR3 totals 15 residues. The CDR3 region has the DNA TGTGCCAGCAGCCAAGATTTAGCGAGGGCTTGGGGCTACACCTTC. It is translated as CASSQDLARAWGYTF.

The rearrangement joins TRBV7-9 to TRBJ2-3; 14 bases line up with TRBD2. The germline CDR1 and CDR2 sequences are SEHNR and FQNEAQ (reference sequence). There are 18 residues in the CDR3. V lost 5 bases, J lost 1 base, and 8 bases stayed unmatched. The CDR3, as DNA: TGTGCCAGCAGCCTTAGACTAGCGGGAGGGCGGCGCACAGATACGCAGTATTTT. Encoded protein: CASSLRLAGGRRTDTQYF.

The rearrangement joins TRBV5-1 to TRBJ2-7, with D hard to call. Per germline, CDR1 SGHRS and CDR2 YFSETQ. This CDR3 is built from 15 residues. The V and J ends lost 2 bases and 1 base respectively, with 13 bases between them. CDR3 loop: CASSFTTPESYEQYF. CDR3 coding DNA: TGCGCCAGCAGCTTCACCACCCCAGAGTCCTACGAGCAGTACTTC.

This chain links TRBV19 with TRBJ2-7; D could derive from TRBD1 or TRBD2 (6 bases each). CDR1 is LNHDA, CDR2 SQIVND, per germline (reference sequence). Trimming cost V 0 bases and J 3 bases, with 9 bases left between them. The length of the CDR3 is 14 residues. CDR3 in amino acids: CASSIEGGLYEQYF. CDR3 in DNA: TGTGCCAGTAGTATAGAGGGGGGCCTCTACGAGCAGTACTTC.

The chain recombines TRBV2 with TRBJ2-1, with 10 bases aligning to TRBD2. V was pared by 2 bases and J by 5 bases, with 3 bases of the junction left unmatched. CDR1 and CDR2 from the germline V gene are SNHLY and FYNNEI. The CDR3 consists of 15 residues. CDR3 bases: TGTGCCAGCAGTGAAAGGACTAGCGGACACAATGAGCAGTTCTTC. It translates to CASSERTSGHNEQFF.

The chain carries TRBV4-3 and TRBJ2-4, with 10 bases identical to TRBD1. The CDR3 consists of 15 residues. The V gene end was trimmed by 1 base and the J gene end by 8 bases; junction bases not matched to a gene: 5. The germline CDR1 and CDR2 sequences are LGHNA and YSLEER. The CDR3 DNA reads as TGCGCCAGCAGCCAAGCGGGACAGGGGTTAGACATTCAGTACTTC. Translating gives CASSQAGQGLDIQYF.

This chain connects TRBV5-1 to TRBJ1-1; tentatively, D is TRBD1 (6 bases). V was shortened by 3 bases and J by 5 bases, with 14 bases between the two germline ends. The germline CDR1 and CDR2 sequences are SGHRS and YFSETQ. The CDR3 totals 14 residues. This CDR3 is CASSSQEGGTEAFF. CDR3 nucleotides: TGCGCCAGCAGCTCACAGGAGGGGGGGACTGAAGCTTTCTTT.

V is TRBV6-5 and J is TRBJ2-4, with D possibly TRBD2 on 6 matching bases. V was pared by 5 bases and J by 0 bases, with 11 bases between. Germline CDR1 reads MNHEY; CDR2 reads SVGAGI. The CDR3 totals 15 residues. The CDR3 is CASSQTRVAKNIQYF. The CDR3 region has the DNA TGTGCCAGCAGTCAGACTAGAGTAGCCAAAAACATTCAGTACTTC.